A single sample gave rise to the 31 T cell receptor beta chains below, sequenced in a study of blood T cell repertoires in COVID-19 (dated by TCRdb to about 2020). The method behind the library was the immunoSEQ multiplex PCR assay. The table was pulled from immuneACCESS by TCRdb, which kept in-frame rearrangements only. Such tables lose some clones; where checked, under half of the loss comes from unresolved V genes, and the rest has no known cause. This sample holds approximately 260,000 clones; 89% were observed only once. The ten top clones hold around 4.6% of the sample. What was sequenced was peripheral blood. These receptors were taken from a woman aged 40 to 50 who had recovered from COVID-19.

The chain employs TRBV19 and TRBJ1-2; 9 bases are a match to TRBD1. V lost 5 bases and J lost 3; bases outside the gene matches: 10. CDR1 and CDR2 from the germline V gene are LNHDA and SQIVND (reference sequence). This CDR3 has 16 amino acids. CDR3 amino acids: CASSVFWTGDDYGYTF. DNA for the CDR3: TGTGCCAGTAGTGTTTTTTGGACAGGGGACGACTATGGCTACACCTTC.

The V and J genes are TRBV12-5 and TRBJ2-2; D is possibly TRBD2 (7 bases). The germline gives CDR1 LGHNT, CDR2 FRNRAP. The ends were cut back, 7 bases at V and 5 bases at J, with 23 bases in the middle. This CDR3 spans 17 amino acids. DNA of the CDR3: TGTGCTAGTGTTCTCGGATTGGGGGGGCCGGAAACCGGGGAGCTGTTTTTT. It specifies CASVLGLGGPETGELFF. Looking up the rest from reference TRBV12-5 and TRBJ2-2 gives the full variable domain: DARVTQTPRHKVTEMGQEVTMRCQPILGHNTVFWYRQTMMQGLELLAYFRNRAPLDDSGMPKDRFSAEMPDATLATLKIQPSEPRDSAVYFCASVLGLGGPETGELFFGEGSRLTVL.

This clone has just a few counts. This chain uses TRBV5-4 with TRBJ1-2; TRBD1 agrees at 8 bases. CDR3 length: 13 amino acids. V shed 3 bases and J 7 bases; nucleotides not matched to a gene: 5. Germline V gene lookup returns CDR1 SGHNT and CDR2 YYREEE (reference sequence). The DNA for the CDR3 is TGTGCCAGCAGCTCACCGACAGGGGCTGGCTACACCTTC. Translated: CASSSPTGAGYTF.

This clone was recorded only once. The V gene is TRBV7-8, the J gene TRBJ1-2; D call uncertain. This CDR3 region has 14 residues. Germline V CDR1 and CDR2: SGHVS, FQNEAQ. V shed 4 bases and J shed 7 bases, with 16 bases lying between them. The CDR3 here is CASSSQRRAGGYTF. The CDR3, as DNA: TGTGCCAGCAGCTCCCAGCGGAGGGCGGGTGGCTACACCTTC.

This clone came up a few times. The genes are TRBV12-3 or TRBV12-4 and TRBJ1-4; no definite D call. Trimming stripped 1 base from V and 10 bases from J, with 7 bases between. There are 12 residues in the CDR3. This CDR3 is CASSLGVGKLFF. The CDR3 bases are TGTGCCAGCAGTTTAGGAGTCGGAAAACTGTTTTTT.

DNA of the CDR3: TGTGCCACCAGCAGAGATAGGACTAGCTGGAATGAGCAGTTCTTC. It specifies CATSRDRTSWNEQFF. The genes are TRBV15 and TRBJ2-1, with TRBD2 identical over 8 bases. The length of the CDR3 is 15 residues. The V and J ends lost 0 bases and 7 bases, in that order; junction bases with no gene match: 5. The germline CDR1 and CDR2 sequences are LNHNV and YYDKDF (reference sequence).

The chain recombines TRBV7-9 with TRBJ1-1; D perhaps matches TRBD1 (5 bases). V was clipped by 2 bases and J by 4 bases, with 11 bases between them. CDR1 SEHNR and CDR2 FQNEAQ come from the germline V gene (reference sequence). This CDR3 is 14 amino acids long. The CDR3, as DNA: TGTGCCAGCAGCTTAAGTATCCAGGGCACTGAAGCTTTCTTT. Translating it yields CASSLSIQGTEAFF. Together with reference TRBV7-9 and TRBJ1-1, the CDR3 gives the full variable domain: DTGVSQNPRHKITKRGQNVTFRCDPISEHNRLYWYRQTLGQGPEFLTYFQNEAQLEKSRLLSDRFSAERPKGSFSTLEIQRTEQGDSAMYLCASSLSIQGTEAFFGQGTRLTVV.

Only a few counts were recorded for this clone. This CDR3 reads CASSITLDNQPQHF. CDR3 nucleotide sequence: TGTGCCAGTAGTATCACCTTAGACAATCAGCCCCAGCATTTT. J is TRBJ1-5 and V is TRBV19; no reliable D call. Germline values: CDR1 LNHDA, CDR2 SQIVND (reference sequence). The CDR3 spans 14 residues. V was pared by 3 bases and J by 3 bases, with 9 bases between. The full variable domain, rest sourced from reference TRBV19 and TRBJ1-5, is DGGITQSPKYLFRKEGQNVTLSCEQNLNHDAMYWYRQDPGQGLRLIYYSQIVNDFQKGDIAEGYSVSREKKESFPLTVTSAQKNPTAFYLCASSITLDNQPQHFGDGTRLSIL.

The chain has TRBV5-5 and TRBJ1-3; a weak D match, TRBD1 (5 bases). CDR3 size: 16 residues. The V and J ends lost 6 bases and 3 bases respectively, with 19 bases between them. From germline, CDR1 is SGHKS and CDR2 YYEKEE (reference sequence). CDR3 bases: TGTGCCAGCAACTATGTCGGAGGGGCTAGTGGAAACACCATATATTTT. Residues: CASNYVGGASGNTIYF.

The J gene is TRBJ2-1, the V gene TRBV9; 8 nucleotides agree with TRBD2. There are 16 residues in the CDR3. V lost 4 bases to trimming and J lost 0 bases; unmatched junction nucleotides: 6. Per germline, CDR1 SGDLS and CDR2 YYNGEE. The CDR3 protein is CASSHGLAASYNEQFF. CDR3 nucleotide sequence: TGTGCCAGCAGCCACGGACTAGCAGCCTCCTACAATGAGCAGTTCTTC.

The gene calls are TRBV30 and TRBJ1-1; maybe TRBD1 (6 bases). This CDR3 has 15 amino acids. V dropped 2 bases and J dropped 2 bases, with 15 bases sitting between them. The V gene's germline CDR1 is GTSNPN and CDR2 SVGIG (reference sequence). The DNA for the CDR3 is TGTGCCTGGAGTAGTTGGGGAGGGGGTAACACTGAAGCTTTCTTT. This codes for CAWSSWGGGNTEAFF.

This chain uses TRBV19 with TRBJ2-7; 9 nucleotides agree with TRBD1. Germline V gene lookup returns CDR1 LNHDA and CDR2 SQIVND (reference sequence). With 5 bases clipped from V and 4 bases from J, the junction kept 9 bases outside the gene matches. The CDR3 runs to 15 residues. The CDR3 spells CASSPTGTGIYEQYV. For the CDR3, the DNA is TGTGCCAGTAGTCCGACGGGGACAGGGATTTACGAGCAGTACGTC.

The CDR3 sequence is CASSQTWTSGSQETQYF. As DNA, the CDR3 is TGCGCCAGCAGCCAAACTTGGACTAGCGGGAGCCAAGAGACCCAGTACTTC. The V call is TRBV4-3, the J call TRBJ2-5; 13 nucleotides line up with TRBD2. The germline V gene encodes CDR1 LGHNA and CDR2 YSLEER. This CDR3 has 17 amino acids. V gave up 2 bases and J gave up 1 base; unmatched junction bases: 4.

This clone was picked up one time. J is TRBJ2-5 and V is TRBV6-4, with D perhaps TRBD2 (6 bases). The V end was cut by 6 bases, the J end by 4 bases, with 6 bases between. The CDR3 loop spans 11 amino acids. CDR1 and CDR2 (germline): MRHNA, SNTAGT. The CDR3 region is CASRRGETQYF. As DNA, the CDR3 is TGTGCCAGCAGGCGGGGAGAGACCCAGTACTTC.

V is TRBV28 and J is TRBJ1-1; TRBD1 is a possible D gene (5 bases). V gave up 5 bases and J gave up 1 base, with 17 bases separating them. The V gene's germline CDR1 is MDHEN and CDR2 SYDVKM. The CDR3 runs to 16 residues. The CDR3 spells CASSPRGWRGNTEAFF. Here the CDR3 DNA reads TGTGCCAGCAGTCCCAGAGGTTGGAGGGGGAACACTGAAGCTTTCTTT.

The chain carries TRBV2 and TRBJ1-2; D not resolved. Looked up from germline, CDR1 is SNHLY and CDR2 is FYNNEI. This CDR3 has 13 residues. The ends were cut back, 3 bases at V and 0 bases at J, with 5 bases in the middle. The CDR3 sequence is CASSEAANYGYTF. The CDR3 DNA reads as TGTGCCAGCAGTGAGGCAGCTAACTATGGCTACACCTTC.

The chain has TRBV6-2 or TRBV6-3 and TRBJ2-3; TRBD2 matches 10 bases. The CDR3 totals 16 residues. Trimming at V came to 0 bases and at J to 3 bases, leaving 3 bases not matched to a gene. Looked up from germline, CDR1 is MNHEY and CDR2 is SVGEGT. In DNA, the CDR3 is TGTGCCAGCAGTTACTCGCCTAGCGGGAGTACAGATACGCAGTATTTT. Translating gives CASSYSPSGSTDTQYF.

The rearrangement uses TRBV9 and TRBJ2-5; 7 bases are shared with TRBD1. This CDR3 contains 16 residues. V gave up 0 bases and J gave up 1 base; unmatched junction bases: 6. Germline assignment: CDR1 SGDLS and CDR2 YYNGEE. The CDR3 loop is CASSVGTGHLQETQYF. The CDR3 DNA reads as TGTGCCAGCAGCGTAGGGACAGGACACCTCCAAGAGACCCAGTACTTC.

The chain is built from TRBV10-3 and TRBJ2-2, with 13 bases that match TRBD2. Germline trimming cut 3 bases from V and 5 bases from J; bases unmatched to any gene: 9. This CDR3 has 18 residues. CDR1 and CDR2 (germline): ENHRY, SYGVKD. The CDR3 region is CAISEGSVGLAGTGELFF. In DNA, the CDR3 is TGTGCCATCAGTGAAGGGTCGGTGGGACTAGCGGGAACCGGGGAGCTGTTTTTT.

This clone appeared a few times. The chain links TRBV7-9 to TRBJ2-7; 7 bases fit TRBD2. V dropped 3 bases and J dropped 5; count of bases not matched to a gene: 7. Germline V CDR1 and CDR2: SEHNR, FQNEAQ (reference sequence). This CDR3 has 14 residues. CDR3 residues: CASSLGSGFNEQYV. The DNA of the CDR3 is TGTGCCAGCAGCTTGGGTAGCGGGTTTAACGAGCAGTACGTC.

CDR3 nucleotides: TGTGCCAGCAGCGTATTAGGGAGCCGACTAACGCAGGATGAGCAGTTCTTC. It specifies CASSVLGSRLTQDEQFF. This chain links TRBV9 with TRBJ2-1; D might be TRBD2 (5 bases). Germline V gives CDR1 SGDLS, CDR2 YYNGEE. V gave up 1 base and J gave up 8 bases, with 22 bases separating them. The CDR3 loop spans 17 amino acids.

The chain combines TRBV5-1 with TRBJ2-2; the match to TRBD2 covers 10 bases. Germline trimming cut 3 bases from V and 7 bases from J; bases unmatched to any gene: 6. In germline, CDR1 is SGHRS, CDR2 YFSETQ. The CDR3 consists of 15 residues. For the CDR3, the DNA is TGCGCCAGCAGCTATACTAGCGGGGTGCTCGGGGAGCTGTTTTTT. As protein: CASSYTSGVLGELFF.

The rearrangement uses TRBV11-2 and TRBJ2-7, with D possibly being TRBD2 (7 bases). CDR3 size: 16 residues. Germline CDR1 reads SGHAT; CDR2 reads FQNNGV. The ends were cut back, 2 bases at V and 3 bases at J, with 17 bases in the middle. CDR3 nucleotide sequence: TGTGCCAGCAGCTTATTAGGGGGGGGTGACGGCTACGAGCAGTACTTC. Translating it yields CASSLLGGGDGYEQYF.

This chain connects TRBV27 to TRBJ1-2; 8 bases match TRBD1. The junction had 15 bases not matched to a gene; V was cut back by 7 bases and J by 8 bases. The CDR3 extends over 15 amino acids. The germline V gene encodes CDR1 MNHEY and CDR2 SMNVEV (reference sequence). Here the CDR3 DNA reads TGTGCCAGCACCAAACAGGGGGAACAGGCAAACGGCTACACCTTC. Translation gives CASTKQGEQANGYTF.

Here the CDR3 reads CASRGLPSGRDEQYV. CDR3 nucleotide sequence: TGTGCCAGTAGGGGGCTTCCTAGCGGGAGGGACGAGCAGTACGTC. The chain is built from TRBV19 and TRBJ2-7; 12 bases are a match to TRBD2. Per the germline V gene, CDR1 is LNHDA and CDR2 is SQIVND (reference sequence). V trimming: 6 bases; J trimming: 5 bases; junction bases outside the gene matches: 8. The CDR3 length is 15 residues.

The chain has TRBV5-1 and TRBJ2-7, with 10 bases matching TRBD2. This CDR3 region has 13 residues. The germline V gene has CDR1 SGHRS and CDR2 YFSETQ. J gave up 4 bases and V 4 bases, and 2 bases lay outside the gene matches. CDR3 region: CASSATSGYEQYF. CDR3 bases: TGCGCCAGCAGCGCGACTAGCGGGTACGAGCAGTACTTC. The full variable domain, its missing parts supplied by reference TRBV5-1 and TRBJ2-7, is KAGVTQTPRYLIKTRGQQVTLSCSPISGHRSVSWYQQTPGQGLQFLFEYFSETQRNKGNFPGRFSGRQFSNSRSEMNVSTLELGDSALYLCASSATSGYEQYFGPGTRLTVT.

This clone was found once. This chain connects TRBV5-5 to TRBJ1-6, with TRBD1 identical over 8 bases. CDR1 and CDR2 (germline): SGHKS, YYEKEE (reference sequence). This CDR3 has 17 amino acids. The junction had 5 bases not matched to a gene; V was cut back by 3 bases and J by 0 bases. The CDR3 DNA sequence: TGTGCCAGCAGCTCCACAGGGGGAGGCTCCTATAATTCACCCCTCCACTTT. It specifies CASSSTGGGSYNSPLHF.

Only a few counts were recorded for this clone. The V and J genes are TRBV7-6 and TRBJ1-1; 9 bases line up with TRBD1. Losses at the gene ends were 5 bases for V and 1 base for J; bases not matched to a gene: 5. This CDR3 region has 15 residues. Germline V gene data show CDR1 as SGHVS and CDR2 as FNYEAQ. CDR3 coding DNA: TGTGCCAGCAGCCCGTCGACAGGGGGGAACACTGAAGCTTTCTTT. It is translated as CASSPSTGGNTEAFF.

The CDR3: CASRPVRSSGANVLTF. The DNA of the CDR3 is TGTGCCAGCAGGCCAGTAAGGAGCTCTGGGGCCAACGTCCTGACTTTC. This chain uses TRBV28 with TRBJ2-6, with no clear D. There are 16 residues in the CDR3. V lost 6 bases to trimming and J lost 0 bases, with 12 bases between them. The germline V gene encodes CDR1 MDHEN and CDR2 SYDVKM.

The V gene is TRBV4-3, the J gene TRBJ2-5; weak D call: TRBD2 (5 bases). Germline-derived CDR1 and CDR2 are LGHNA and YSLEER. Between the trimmed V and J ends, which lost 0 bases and 1 base, there was a span of 6 bases. The CDR3 covers 14 residues. CDR3 loop: CASSQDGLQETQYF. The CDR3 DNA sequence: TGCGCCAGCAGCCAAGATGGACTCCAAGAGACCCAGTACTTC.

The J gene is TRBJ2-1, the V gene TRBV12-3 or TRBV12-4; D gene uncertain. V lost 7 bases to trimming and J lost 3 bases, with 4 bases between them. The CDR3 has 11 residues. For the CDR3, the DNA is TGTGCCAGCACCAACTACAATGAGCAGTTCTTC. It translates to CASTNYNEQFF.